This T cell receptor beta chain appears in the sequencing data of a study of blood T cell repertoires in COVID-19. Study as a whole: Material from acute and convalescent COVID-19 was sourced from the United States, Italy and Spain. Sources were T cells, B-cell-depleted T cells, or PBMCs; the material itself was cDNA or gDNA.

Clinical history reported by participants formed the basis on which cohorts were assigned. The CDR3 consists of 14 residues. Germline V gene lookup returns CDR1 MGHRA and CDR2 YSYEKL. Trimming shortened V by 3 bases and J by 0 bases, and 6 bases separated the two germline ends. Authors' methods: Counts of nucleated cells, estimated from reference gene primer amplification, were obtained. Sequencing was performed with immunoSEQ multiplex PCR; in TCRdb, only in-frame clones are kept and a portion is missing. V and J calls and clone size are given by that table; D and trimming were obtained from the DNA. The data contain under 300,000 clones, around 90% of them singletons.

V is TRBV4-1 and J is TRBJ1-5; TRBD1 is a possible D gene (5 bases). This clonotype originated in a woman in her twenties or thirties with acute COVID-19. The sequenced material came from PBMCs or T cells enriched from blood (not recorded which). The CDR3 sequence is CASSQDISNQPQHF. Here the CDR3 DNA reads TGCGCCAGCAGCCAGGACATTAGCAATCAGCCCCAGCATTTT.